Listed below are T cell receptor beta chains from one sample, sequenced in a study of blood T cell repertoires in COVID-19. The table came from immunoSEQ multiplex PCR; TCRdb's copy has only in-frame clones and leaves some out. The data hold 130,000 or so clones, with approximately 90% observed a single time. The sequenced material came from peripheral blood. The receptor set was obtained from a man aged 55 to 70 with COVID-19, enrolled during active disease. CDR3s include the opening cysteine and the closing phenylalanine or tryptophan. The D gene is left open where the match is weak. Some rows have no size entry. The others give once, few or many, or a class for an expanded clone.

TRBV4-3	-	TRBJ1-3	-	TGCGCCAGCAGCCAAGATGAGGGAAACACCATATATTTT	CASSQDEGNTIYF
TRBV25-1	-	TRBJ1-2	TRBD1	TGTGCCAGCAGTGTTAATACCGGGACAGGGTCCTATGGCTACACCTTC	CASSVNTGTGSYGYTF
TRBV29-1	few	TRBJ1-1	-	TGCAGCGTTGACCCAGGCCTGAACACTGAAGCTTTCTTT	CSVDPGLNTEAFF
TRBV5-1	-	TRBJ2-2	-	TGCGCCAGCAGCTTTCGCAGGGCGAACACCGGGGAGCTGTTTTTT	CASSFRRANTGELFF
TRBV7-3	-	TRBJ1-1	-	TGTGCCAGCAGCTTAATGGCCAAAATGAACACTGAAGCTTTCTTT	CASSLMAKMNTEAFF
TRBV2	-	TRBJ1-3	-	TGTGCCAGCAGTGAAAGGGGCCACACCATATATTTT	CASSERGHTIYF
TRBV4-3	-	TRBJ2-3	TRBD2	TGCGCCAGCAGCCTATGGACTAGCGGGGGGGCATCCTATACGCAGTATTTT	CASSLWTSGGASYTQYF
TRBV19	-	TRBJ1-1	-	TGTGCCAGTACCGACAGAAGAAACACTGAAGCTTTCTTT	CASTDRRNTEAFF
TRBV7-2	-	TRBJ2-3	-	TGTGCCAGCGGTAGGGAGCGGACAGATACGCAGTATTTT	CASGRERTDTQYF
TRBV30	once	TRBJ2-3	-	TGTGCCTTCCACAGGGTGGGCACAGATACGCAGTATTTT	CAFHRVGTDTQYF
TRBV7-2	-	TRBJ1-5	TRBD1	TGTGCCAGCAGCTCGGACAGGGGGCGTGATCAGCCCCAGCATTTT	CASSSDRGRDQPQHF
TRBV5-6	-	TRBJ2-3	-	TGTGCCAGCAGCTTGTCGGCAGGATTCACAGATACGCAGTATTTT	CASSLSAGFTDTQYF
TRBV7-2	-	TRBJ2-7	-	TGTGCCAGCAGCTTAGGTAACGAGCAGTACTTC	CASSLGNEQYF
TRBV7-3	-	TRBJ2-1	TRBD2	TGTGCCAGCAGCGCCGGGACTATAAGTGAGCAGTTCTTC	CASSAGTISEQFF
TRBV9	-	TRBJ1-3	-	TGTGCCAGCAGCGTTTCGGGGATTGGAAACACCATATATTTT	CASSVSGIGNTIYF
TRBV4-2	-	TRBJ1-1	-	TGTGCCAGCAGCCGGGGTAGTGGGAATTTAGCGGGTGAAGCTTTCTTT	CASSRGSGNLAGEAFF
TRBV4-3	-	TRBJ2-7	TRBD2	TGCGCCAGCAGCCAAACGGGAGGCTACGAGCAGTACTTC	CASSQTGGYEQYF
TRBV18	-	TRBJ1-3	TRBD1	TGTGCCAGCTCACCGGGGGGACAGGGCTCTGGAAACACCATATATTTT	CASSPGGQGSGNTIYF